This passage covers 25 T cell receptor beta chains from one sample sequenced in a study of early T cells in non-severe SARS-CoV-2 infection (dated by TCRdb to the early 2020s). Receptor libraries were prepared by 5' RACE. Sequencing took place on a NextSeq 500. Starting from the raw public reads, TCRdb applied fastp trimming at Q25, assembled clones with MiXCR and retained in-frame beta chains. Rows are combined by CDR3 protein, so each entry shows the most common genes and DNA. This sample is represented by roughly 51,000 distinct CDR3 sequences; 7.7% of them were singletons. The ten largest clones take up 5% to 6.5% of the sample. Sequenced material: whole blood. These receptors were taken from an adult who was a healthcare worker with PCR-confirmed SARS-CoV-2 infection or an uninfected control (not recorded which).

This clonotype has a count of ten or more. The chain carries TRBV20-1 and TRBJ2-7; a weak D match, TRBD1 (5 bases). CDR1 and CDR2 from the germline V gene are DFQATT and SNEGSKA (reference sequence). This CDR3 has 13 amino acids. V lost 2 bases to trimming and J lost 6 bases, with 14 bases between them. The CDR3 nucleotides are TGCAGTGCTAGACTAGGGGCCCCATTCGAGCAGTACTTC. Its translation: CSARLGAPFEQYF.

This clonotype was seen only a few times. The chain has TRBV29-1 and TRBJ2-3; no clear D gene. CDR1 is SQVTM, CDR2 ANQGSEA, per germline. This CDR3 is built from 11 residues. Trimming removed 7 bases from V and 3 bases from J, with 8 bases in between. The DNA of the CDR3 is TGCAGCGGCCGCAAGACAGATACGCAGTATTTT. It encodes CSGRKTDTQYF.

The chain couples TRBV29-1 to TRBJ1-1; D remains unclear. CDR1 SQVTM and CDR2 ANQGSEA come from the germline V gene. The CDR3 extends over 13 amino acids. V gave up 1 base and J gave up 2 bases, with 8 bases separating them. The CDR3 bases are TGCAGCGTTGAAGGTCGGGATAACACTGAAGCTTTCTTT. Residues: CSVEGRDNTEAFF. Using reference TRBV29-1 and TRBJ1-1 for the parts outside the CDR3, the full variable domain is SAVISQKPSRDICQRGTSLTIQCQVDSQVTMMFWYRQQPGQSLTLIATANQGSEATYESGFVIDKFPISRPNLTFSTLTVSNMSPEDSSIYLCSVEGRDNTEAFFGQGTRLTVV.

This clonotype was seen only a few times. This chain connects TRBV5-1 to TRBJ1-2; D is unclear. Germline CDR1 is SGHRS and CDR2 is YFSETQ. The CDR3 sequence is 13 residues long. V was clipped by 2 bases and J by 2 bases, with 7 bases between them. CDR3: CASSLGGNYGYTF. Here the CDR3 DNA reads TGCGCCAGCAGCTTAGGAGGGAACTATGGCTACACCTTC.

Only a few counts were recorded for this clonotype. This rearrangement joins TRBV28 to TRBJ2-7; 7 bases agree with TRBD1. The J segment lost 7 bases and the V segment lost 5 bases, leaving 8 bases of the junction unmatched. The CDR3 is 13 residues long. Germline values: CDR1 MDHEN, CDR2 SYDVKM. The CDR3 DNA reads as TGTGCCAGCAGTGCGACAGGGTTTTGGGAGCAGTACTTC. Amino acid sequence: CASSATGFWEQYF.

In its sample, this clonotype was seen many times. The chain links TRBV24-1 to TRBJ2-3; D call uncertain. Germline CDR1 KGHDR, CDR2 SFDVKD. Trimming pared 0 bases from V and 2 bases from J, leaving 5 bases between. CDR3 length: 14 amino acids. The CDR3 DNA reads TGTGCCACCAGTGATTTGGAACCCACAGATACGCAGTATTTT. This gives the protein CATSDLEPTDTQYF.

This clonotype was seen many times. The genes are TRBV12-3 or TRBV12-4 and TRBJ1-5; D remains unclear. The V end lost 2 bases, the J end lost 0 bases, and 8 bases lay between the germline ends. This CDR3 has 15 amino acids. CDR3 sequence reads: CASSLSAYSNQPQHF. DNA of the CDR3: TGTGCCAGCAGTTTAAGCGCTTATAGCAATCAGCCCCAGCATTTT.

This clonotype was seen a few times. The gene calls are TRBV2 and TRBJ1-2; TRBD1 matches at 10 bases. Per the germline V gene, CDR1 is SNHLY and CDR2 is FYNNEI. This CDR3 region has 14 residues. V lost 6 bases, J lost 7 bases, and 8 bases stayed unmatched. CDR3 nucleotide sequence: TGTGCCAGCAGCACCGGGACAGGGGAGAGTGGCTACACCTTC. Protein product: CASSTGTGESGYTF. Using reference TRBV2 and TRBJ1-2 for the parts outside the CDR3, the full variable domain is EPEVTQTPSHQVTQMGQEVILRCVPISNHLYFYWYRQILGQKVEFLVSFYNNEISEKSEIFDDQFSVERPDGSNFTLKIRSTKLEDSAMYFCASSTGTGESGYTFGSGTRLTVV.

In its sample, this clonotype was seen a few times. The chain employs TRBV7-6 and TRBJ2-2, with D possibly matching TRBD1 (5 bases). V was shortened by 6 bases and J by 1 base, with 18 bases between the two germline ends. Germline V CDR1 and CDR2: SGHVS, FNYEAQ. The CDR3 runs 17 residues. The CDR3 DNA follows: TGTGCCAGCAGGAAAAAACTCCCACAGGAGAACACCGGGGAGCTGTTTTTT. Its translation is CASRKKLPQENTGELFF.

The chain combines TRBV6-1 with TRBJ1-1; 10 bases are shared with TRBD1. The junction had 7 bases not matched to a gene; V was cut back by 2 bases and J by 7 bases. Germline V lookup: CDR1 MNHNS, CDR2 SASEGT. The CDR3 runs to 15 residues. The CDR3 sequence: CASSEPGQGIVEAFF. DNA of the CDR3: TGTGCCAGCAGTGAACCGGGACAGGGGATCGTTGAAGCTTTCTTT.

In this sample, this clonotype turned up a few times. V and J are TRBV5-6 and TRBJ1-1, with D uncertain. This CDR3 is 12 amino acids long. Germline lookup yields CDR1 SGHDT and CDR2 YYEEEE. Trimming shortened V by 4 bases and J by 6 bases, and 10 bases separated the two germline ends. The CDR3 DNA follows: TGTGCCAGCAGCCTGAATAGCGCTGAAGCTTTCTTT. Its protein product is CASSLNSAEAFF.

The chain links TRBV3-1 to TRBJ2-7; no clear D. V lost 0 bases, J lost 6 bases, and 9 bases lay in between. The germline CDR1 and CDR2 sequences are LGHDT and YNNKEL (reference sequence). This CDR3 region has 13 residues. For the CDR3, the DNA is TGTGCCAGCAGCCAAGAGCTTAGCACCGAGCAGTACTTC. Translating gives CASSQELSTEQYF.

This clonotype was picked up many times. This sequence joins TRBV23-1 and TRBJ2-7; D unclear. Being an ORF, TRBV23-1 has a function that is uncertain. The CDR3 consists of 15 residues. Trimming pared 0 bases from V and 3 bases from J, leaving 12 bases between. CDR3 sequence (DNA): TGCGCCAGCAGTCAATCACCATTAAGACGCTACGAGCAGTACTTC. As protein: CASSQSPLRRYEQYF.

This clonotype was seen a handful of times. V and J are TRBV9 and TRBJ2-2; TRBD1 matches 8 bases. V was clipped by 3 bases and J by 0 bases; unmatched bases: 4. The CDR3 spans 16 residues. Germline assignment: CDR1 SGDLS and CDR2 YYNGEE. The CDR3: CASSAWDRPNTGELFF. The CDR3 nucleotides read TGTGCCAGCAGCGCCTGGGACAGGCCGAACACCGGGGAGCTGTTTTTT.

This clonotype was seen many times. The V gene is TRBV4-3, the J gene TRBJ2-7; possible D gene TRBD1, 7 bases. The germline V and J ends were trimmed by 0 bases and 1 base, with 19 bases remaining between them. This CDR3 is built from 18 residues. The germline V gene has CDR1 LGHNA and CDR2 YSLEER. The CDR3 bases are TGCGCCAGCAGCCAAGATGACTCTAGGAGGGGGCGTTCCTACGAGCAGTACTTC. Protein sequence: CASSQDDSRRGRSYEQYF.

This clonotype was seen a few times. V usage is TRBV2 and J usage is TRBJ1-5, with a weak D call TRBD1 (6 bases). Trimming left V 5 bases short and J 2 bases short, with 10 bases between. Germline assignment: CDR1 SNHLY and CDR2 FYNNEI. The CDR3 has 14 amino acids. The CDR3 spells CASSQEGGNQPQHF. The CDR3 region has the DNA TGTGCCAGCAGTCAAGAGGGGGGCAATCAGCCCCAGCATTTT.

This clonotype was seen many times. The chain's CDR3 is CASIRRIQYF. The CDR3 DNA sequence: TGCGCCAGCATCCGACGGATTCAGTACTTC. The genes are TRBV5-1 and TRBJ2-4, with unresolved D. CDR1 is SGHRS and CDR2 is YFSETQ in the germline V gene. V lost 6 bases and J lost 10, with 8 bases in between. The CDR3 totals 10 residues. Looking up the rest from reference TRBV5-1 and TRBJ2-4 gives the full variable domain: KAGVTQTPRYLIKTRGQQVTLSCSPISGHRSVSWYQQTPGQGLQFLFEYFSETQRNKGNFPGRFSGRQFSNSRSEMNVSTLELGDSALYLCASIRRIQYFGAGTRLSVL.

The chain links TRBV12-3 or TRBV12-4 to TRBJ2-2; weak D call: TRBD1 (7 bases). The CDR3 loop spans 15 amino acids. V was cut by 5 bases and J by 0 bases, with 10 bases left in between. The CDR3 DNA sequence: TGTGCCAGCAGTGGCAGGGGGGCGAACACCGGGGAGCTGTTTTTT. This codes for CASSGRGANTGELFF.

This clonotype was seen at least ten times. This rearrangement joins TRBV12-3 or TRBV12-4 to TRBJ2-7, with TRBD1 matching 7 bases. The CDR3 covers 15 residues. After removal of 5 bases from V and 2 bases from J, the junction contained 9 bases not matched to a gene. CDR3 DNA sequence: TGTGCCAGCAGTCCAGACAGGGCTACTACCTACGAGCAGTACTTC. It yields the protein CASSPDRATTYEQYF.

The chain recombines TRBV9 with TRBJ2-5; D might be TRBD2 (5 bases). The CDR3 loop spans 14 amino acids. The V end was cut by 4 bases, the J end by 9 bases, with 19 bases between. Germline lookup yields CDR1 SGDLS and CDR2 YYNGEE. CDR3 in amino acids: CASSIGLPQSAQYF. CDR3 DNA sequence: TGTGCCAGCAGCATCGGACTCCCTCAATCGGCCCAGTACTTC.

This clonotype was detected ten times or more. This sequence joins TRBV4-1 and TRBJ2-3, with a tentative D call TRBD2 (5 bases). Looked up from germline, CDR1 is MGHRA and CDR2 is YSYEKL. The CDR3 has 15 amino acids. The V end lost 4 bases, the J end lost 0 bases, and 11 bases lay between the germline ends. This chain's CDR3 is CASSPFAGSTDTQYF. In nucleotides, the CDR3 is TGCGCCAGCAGCCCCTTTGCGGGTAGCACAGATACGCAGTATTTT.

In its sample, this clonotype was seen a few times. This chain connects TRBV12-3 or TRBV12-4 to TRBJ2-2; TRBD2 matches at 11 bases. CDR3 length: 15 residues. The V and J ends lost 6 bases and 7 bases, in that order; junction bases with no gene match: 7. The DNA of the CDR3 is TGTGCCAGCAGCCTTAGCGGGGGGGCAGGCGGGGAGCTGTTTTTT. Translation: CASSLSGGAGGELFF.

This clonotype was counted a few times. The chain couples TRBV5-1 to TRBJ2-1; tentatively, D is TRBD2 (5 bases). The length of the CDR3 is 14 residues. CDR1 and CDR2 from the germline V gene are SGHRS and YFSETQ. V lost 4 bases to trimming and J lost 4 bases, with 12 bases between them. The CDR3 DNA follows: TGCGCCAGCAGCCCTGAAGCGGAGTACAATGAGCAGTTCTTC. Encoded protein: CASSPEAEYNEQFF.

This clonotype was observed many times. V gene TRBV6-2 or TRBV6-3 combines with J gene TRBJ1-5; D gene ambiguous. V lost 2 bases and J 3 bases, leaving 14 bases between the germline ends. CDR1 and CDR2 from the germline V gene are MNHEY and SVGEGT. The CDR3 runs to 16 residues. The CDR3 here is CASSYAAARTNQPQHF. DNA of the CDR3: TGTGCCAGCAGTTACGCAGCCGCGCGCACCAATCAGCCCCAGCATTTT.

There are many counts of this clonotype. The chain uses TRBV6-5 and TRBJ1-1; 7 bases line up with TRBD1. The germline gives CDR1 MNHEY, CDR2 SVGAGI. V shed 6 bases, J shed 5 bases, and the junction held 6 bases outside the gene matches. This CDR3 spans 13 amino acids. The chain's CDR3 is CASRETGRTEAFF. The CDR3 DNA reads TGTGCCAGCAGGGAGACAGGGAGAACTGAAGCTTTCTTT.